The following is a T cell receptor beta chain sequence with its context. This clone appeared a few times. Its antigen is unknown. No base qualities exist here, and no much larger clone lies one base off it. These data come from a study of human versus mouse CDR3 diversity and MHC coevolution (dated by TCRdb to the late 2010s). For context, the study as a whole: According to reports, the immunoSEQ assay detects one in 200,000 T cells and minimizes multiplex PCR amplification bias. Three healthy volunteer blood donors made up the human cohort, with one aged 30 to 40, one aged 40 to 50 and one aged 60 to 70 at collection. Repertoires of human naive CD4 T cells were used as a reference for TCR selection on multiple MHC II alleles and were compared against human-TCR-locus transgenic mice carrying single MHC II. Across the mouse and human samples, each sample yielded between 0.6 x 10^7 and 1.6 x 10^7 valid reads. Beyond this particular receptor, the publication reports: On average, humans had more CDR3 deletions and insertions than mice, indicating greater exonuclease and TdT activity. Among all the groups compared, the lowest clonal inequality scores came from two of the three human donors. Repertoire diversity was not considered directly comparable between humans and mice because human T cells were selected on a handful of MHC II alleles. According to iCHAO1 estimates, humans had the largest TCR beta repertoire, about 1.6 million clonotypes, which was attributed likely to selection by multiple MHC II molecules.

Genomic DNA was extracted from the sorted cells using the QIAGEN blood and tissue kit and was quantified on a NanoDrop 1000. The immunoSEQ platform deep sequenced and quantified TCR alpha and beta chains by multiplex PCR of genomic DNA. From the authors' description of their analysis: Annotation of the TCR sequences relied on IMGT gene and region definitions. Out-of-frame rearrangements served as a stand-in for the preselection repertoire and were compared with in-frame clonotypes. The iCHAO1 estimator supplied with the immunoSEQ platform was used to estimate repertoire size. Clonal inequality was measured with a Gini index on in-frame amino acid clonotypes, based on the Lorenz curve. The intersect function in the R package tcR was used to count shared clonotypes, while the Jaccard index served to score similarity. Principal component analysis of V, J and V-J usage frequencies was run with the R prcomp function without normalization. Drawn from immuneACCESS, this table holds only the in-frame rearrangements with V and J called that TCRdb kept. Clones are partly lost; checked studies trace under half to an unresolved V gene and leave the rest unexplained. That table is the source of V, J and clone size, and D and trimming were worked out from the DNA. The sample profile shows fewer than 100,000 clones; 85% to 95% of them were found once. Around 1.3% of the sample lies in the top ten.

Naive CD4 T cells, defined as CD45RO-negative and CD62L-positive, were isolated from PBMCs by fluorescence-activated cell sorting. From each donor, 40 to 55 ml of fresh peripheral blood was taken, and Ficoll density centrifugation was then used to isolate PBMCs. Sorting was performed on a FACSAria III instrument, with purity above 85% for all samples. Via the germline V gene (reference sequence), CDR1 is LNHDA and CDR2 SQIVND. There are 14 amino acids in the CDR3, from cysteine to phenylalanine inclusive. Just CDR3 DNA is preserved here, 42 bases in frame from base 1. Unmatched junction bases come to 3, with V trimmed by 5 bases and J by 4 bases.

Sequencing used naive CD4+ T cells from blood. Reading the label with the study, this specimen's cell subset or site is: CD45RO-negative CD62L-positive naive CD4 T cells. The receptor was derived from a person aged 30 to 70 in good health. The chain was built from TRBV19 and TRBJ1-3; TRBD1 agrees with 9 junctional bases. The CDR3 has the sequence CASSVGTGGNTIYF. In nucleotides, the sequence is TGTGCCAGTAGTGTCGGGACAGGGGGAAACACCATATATTTT.